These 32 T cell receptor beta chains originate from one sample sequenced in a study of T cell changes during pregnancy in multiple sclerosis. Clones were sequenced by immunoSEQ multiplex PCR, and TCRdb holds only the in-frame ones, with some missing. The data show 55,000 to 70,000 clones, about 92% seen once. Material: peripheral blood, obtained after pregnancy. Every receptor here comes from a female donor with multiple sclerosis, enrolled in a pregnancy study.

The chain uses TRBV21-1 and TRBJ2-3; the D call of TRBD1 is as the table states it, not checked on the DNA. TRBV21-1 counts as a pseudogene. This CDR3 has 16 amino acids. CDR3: CASSKGDRGYTDTQYF. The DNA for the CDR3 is TGTGCCAGCAGCAAAGGTGACAGGGGATACACAGATACGCAGTATTTT.

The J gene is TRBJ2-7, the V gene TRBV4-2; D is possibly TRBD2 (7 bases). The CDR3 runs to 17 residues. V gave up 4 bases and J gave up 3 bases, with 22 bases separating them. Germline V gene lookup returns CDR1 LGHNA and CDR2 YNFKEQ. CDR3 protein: CASSPWGGGTRGYEQYF. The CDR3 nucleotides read TGTGCCAGCAGCCCCTGGGGGGGCGGAACAAGAGGCTACGAGCAGTACTTC.

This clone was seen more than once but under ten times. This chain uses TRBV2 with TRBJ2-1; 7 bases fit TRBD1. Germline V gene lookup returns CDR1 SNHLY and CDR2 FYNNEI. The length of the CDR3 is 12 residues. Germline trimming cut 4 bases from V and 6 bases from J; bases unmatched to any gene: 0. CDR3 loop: CASSGQGNEQFF. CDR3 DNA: TGTGCCAGCAGTGGACAGGGCAATGAGCAGTTCTTC.

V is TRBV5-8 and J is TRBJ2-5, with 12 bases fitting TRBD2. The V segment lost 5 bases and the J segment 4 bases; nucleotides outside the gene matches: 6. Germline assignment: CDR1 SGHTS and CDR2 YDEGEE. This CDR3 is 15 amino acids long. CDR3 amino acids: CASRAGLAGRETQYF. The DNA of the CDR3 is TGTGCCAGCAGAGCTGGACTAGCGGGAAGAGAGACCCAGTACTTC.

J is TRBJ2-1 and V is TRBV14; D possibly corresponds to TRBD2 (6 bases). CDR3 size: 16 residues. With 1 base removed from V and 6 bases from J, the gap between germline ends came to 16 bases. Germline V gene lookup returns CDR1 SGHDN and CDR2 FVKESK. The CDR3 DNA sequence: TGTGCCAGCAGCCAAGGTAGCGGCACTAGGCCCAATGAGCAGTTCTTC. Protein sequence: CASSQGSGTRPNEQFF.

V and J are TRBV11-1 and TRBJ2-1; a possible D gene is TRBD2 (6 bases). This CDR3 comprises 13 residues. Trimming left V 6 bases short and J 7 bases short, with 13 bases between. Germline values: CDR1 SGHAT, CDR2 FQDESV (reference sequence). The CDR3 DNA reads TGTGCCAGCAGTCGATCGGGGGAAAATGAGCAGTTCTTC. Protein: CASSRSGENEQFF.

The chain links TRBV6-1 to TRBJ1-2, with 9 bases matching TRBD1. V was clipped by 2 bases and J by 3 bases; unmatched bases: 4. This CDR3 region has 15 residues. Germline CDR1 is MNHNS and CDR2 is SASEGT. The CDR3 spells CASSERTGAHYGYTF. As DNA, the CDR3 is TGTGCCAGCAGTGAAAGGACAGGGGCCCACTATGGCTACACCTTC.

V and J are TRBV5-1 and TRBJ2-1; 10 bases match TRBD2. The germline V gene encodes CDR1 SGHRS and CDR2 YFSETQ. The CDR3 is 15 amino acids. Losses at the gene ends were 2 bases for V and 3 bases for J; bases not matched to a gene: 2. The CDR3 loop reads CASSLLAGHYNEQFF. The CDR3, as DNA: TGCGCCAGCAGCTTACTAGCGGGACACTACAATGAGCAGTTCTTC.

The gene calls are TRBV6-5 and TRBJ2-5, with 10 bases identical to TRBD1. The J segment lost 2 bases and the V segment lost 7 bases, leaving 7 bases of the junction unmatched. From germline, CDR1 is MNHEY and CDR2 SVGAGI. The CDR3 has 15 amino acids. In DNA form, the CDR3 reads TGTGCCAGCACTATGGACAGGGGGAGACAAGAGACCCAGTACTTC. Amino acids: CASTMDRGRQETQYF.

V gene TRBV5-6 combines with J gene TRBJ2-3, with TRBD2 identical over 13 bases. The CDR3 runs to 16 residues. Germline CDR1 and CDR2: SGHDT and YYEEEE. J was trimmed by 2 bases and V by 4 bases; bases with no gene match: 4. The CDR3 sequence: CASSVTSGRVTDTQYF. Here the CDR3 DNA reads TGTGCCAGCAGCGTTACTAGCGGGAGGGTCACAGATACGCAGTATTTT.

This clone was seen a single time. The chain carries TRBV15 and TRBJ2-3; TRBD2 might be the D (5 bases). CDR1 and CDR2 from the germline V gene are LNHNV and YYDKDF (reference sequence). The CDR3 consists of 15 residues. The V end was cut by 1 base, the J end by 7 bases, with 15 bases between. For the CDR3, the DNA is TGTGCCACCAGCAGAGGTGATTTGACGGGGTATACGCAGTATTTT. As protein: CATSRGDLTGYTQYF.

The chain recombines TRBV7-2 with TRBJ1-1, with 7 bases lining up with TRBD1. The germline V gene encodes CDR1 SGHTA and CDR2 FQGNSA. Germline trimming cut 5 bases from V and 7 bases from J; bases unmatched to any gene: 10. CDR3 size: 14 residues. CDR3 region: CASSLYWDSREAFF. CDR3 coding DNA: TGTGCCAGCAGCCTATACTGGGACAGCCGTGAAGCTTTCTTT.

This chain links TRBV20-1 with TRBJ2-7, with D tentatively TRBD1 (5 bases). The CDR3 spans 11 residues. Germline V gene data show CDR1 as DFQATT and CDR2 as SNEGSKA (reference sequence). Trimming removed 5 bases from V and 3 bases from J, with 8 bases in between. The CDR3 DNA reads TGCAGTGCTGGGGCCCTCTACGAGCAGTACTTC. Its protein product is CSAGALYEQYF.

CDR3 region: CASSPPGLAGGETQYF. The CDR3 DNA reads as TGTGCCAGCAGCCCCCCGGGACTAGCGGGGGGAGAGACCCAGTACTTC. The J gene is TRBJ2-5, the V gene TRBV9; 15 bases match TRBD2. The V segment lost 4 bases and the J segment 4 bases; nucleotides outside the gene matches: 5. CDR1 is SGDLS, CDR2 YYNGEE, per germline. CDR3 length: 16 residues.

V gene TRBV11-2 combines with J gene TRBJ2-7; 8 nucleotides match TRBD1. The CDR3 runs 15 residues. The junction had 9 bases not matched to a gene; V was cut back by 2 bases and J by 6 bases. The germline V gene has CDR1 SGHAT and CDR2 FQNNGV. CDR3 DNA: TGTGCCAGCAGCTTAATGGACAGGGTGGGAGGCGAGCAGTACTTC. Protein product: CASSLMDRVGGEQYF. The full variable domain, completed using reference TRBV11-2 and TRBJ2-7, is EAGVAQSPRYKIIEKRQSVAFWCNPISGHATLYWYQQILGQGPKLLIQFQNNGVVDDSQLPKDRFSAERLKGVDSTLKIQPAKLEDSAVYLCASSLMDRVGGEQYFGPGTRLTVT.

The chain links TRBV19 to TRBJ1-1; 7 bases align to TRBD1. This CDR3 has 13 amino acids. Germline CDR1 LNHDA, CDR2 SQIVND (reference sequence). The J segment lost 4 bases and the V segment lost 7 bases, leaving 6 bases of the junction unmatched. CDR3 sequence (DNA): TGTGCCAGTATCCCTCCAGGGGGCACTGAAGCTTTCTTT. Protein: CASIPPGGTEAFF.

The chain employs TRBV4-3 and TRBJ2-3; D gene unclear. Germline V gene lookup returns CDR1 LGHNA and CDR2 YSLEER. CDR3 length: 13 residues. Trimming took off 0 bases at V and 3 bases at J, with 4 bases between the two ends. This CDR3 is CASSQDRTDTQYF. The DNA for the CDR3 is TGCGCCAGCAGCCAAGACAGAACAGATACGCAGTATTTT.

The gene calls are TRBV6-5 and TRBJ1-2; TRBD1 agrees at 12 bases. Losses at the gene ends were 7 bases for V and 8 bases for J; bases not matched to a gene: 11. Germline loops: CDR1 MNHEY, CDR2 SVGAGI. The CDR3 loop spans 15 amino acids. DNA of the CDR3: TGTGCCAGCATGTACACCGGGACAGGGGGCAGAGGCTACACCTTC. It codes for CASMYTGTGGRGYTF.

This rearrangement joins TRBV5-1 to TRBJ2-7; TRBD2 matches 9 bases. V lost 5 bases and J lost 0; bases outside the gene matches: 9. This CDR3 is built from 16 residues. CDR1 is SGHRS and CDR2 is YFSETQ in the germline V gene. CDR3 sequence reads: CASRPPGSGSSYEQYF. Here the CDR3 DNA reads TGCGCCAGCAGACCCCCGGGTAGCGGGAGCTCCTACGAGCAGTACTTC.

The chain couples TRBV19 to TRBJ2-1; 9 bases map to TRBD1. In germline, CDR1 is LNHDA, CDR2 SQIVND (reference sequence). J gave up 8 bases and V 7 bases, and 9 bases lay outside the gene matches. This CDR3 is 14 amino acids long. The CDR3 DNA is TGTGCCAGTAAGCGGGACAGGGAGGTCGATGAGCAGTTCTTC. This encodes CASKRDREVDEQFF.

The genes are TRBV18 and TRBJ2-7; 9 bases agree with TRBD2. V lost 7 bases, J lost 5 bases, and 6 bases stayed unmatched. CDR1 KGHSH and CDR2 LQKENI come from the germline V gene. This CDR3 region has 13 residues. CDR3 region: CASFSGLANEQYF. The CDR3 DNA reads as TGTGCCAGCTTTTCGGGACTAGCAAACGAGCAGTACTTC.

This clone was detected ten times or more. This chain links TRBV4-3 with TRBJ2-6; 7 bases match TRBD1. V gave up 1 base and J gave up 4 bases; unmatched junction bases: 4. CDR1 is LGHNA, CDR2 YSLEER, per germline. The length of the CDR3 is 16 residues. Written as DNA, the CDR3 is TGCGCCAGCAGCCAAGCACAGGGGACAGGGGCCAACGTCCTGACTTTC. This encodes CASSQAQGTGANVLTF.

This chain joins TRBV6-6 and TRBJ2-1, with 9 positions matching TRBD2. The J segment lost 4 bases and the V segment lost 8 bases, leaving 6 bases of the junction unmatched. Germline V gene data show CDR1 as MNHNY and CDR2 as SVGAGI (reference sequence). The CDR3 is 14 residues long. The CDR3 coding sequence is TGTGCCAGCTTGGCTAGCGGGACTTACAATGAGCAGTTCTTC. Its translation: CASLASGTYNEQFF.

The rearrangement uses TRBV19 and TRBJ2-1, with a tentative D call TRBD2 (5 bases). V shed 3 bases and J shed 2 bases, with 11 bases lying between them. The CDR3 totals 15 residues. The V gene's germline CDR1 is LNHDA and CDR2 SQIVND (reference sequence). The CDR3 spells CASSIVGEAYNEQFF. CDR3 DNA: TGTGCCAGTAGTATTGTGGGAGAGGCCTACAATGAGCAGTTCTTC.

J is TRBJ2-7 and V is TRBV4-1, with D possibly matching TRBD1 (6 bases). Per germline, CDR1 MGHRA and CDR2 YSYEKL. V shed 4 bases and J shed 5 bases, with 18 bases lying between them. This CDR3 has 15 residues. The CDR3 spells CASSPQNRVGHEQYF. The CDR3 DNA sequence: TGCGCCAGCAGCCCACAAAACAGGGTCGGACACGAGCAGTACTTC.

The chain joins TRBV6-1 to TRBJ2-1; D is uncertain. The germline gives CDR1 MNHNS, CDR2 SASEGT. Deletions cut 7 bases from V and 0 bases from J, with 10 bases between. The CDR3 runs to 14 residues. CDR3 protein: CASKRLSSYNEQFF. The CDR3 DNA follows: TGTGCCAGCAAGCGCTTGAGCTCCTACAATGAGCAGTTCTTC.

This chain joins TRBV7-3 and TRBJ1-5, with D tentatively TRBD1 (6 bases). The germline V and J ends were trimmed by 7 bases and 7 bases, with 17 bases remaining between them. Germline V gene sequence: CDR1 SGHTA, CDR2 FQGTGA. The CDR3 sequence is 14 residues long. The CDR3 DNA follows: TGTGCCAGCACCCCTTACAGGGAAAGGCAGCCCCAGCATTTT. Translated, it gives CASTPYRERQPQHF.

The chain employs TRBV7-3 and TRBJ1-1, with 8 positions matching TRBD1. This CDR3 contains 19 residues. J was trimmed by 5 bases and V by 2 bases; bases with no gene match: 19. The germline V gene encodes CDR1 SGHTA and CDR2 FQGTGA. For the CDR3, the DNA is TGTGCCAGCAGCTTACTCGGAAGGCGGCAGGGGGCCAAGGGGACTGAAGCTTTCTTT. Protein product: CASSLLGRRQGAKGTEAFF.

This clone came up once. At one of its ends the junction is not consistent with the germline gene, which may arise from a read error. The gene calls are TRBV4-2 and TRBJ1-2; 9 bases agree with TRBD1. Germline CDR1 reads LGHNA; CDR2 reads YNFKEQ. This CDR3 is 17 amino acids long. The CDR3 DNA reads TGTGCCAGCAGCCAAGCCAACCTAGGACAGGGGATCTATGGCTGCACCTTC. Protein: CASSQANLGQGIYGCTF.

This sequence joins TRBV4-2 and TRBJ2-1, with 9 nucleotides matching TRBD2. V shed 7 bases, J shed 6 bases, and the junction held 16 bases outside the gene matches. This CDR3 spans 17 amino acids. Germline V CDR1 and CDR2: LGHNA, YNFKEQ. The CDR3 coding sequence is TGTGCCAGCACCTCAGCCGTAAATCTAGCGGGAACCAATGAGCAGTTCTTC. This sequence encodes CASTSAVNLAGTNEQFF.

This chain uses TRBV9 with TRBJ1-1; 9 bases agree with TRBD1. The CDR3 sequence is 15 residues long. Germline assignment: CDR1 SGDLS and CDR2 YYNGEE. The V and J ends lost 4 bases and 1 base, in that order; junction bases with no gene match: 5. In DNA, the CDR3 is TGTGCCAGCAGCTTCTGGACAGGGGAGAACACTGAAGCTTTCTTT. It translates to CASSFWTGENTEAFF.

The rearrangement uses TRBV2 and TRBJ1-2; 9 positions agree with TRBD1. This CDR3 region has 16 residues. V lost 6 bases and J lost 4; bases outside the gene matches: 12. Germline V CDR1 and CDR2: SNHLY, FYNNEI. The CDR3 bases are TGTGCCAGCAGGAAGAGTGGGACAGGGAGGACCTATGGCTACACCTTC. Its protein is CASRKSGTGRTYGYTF.